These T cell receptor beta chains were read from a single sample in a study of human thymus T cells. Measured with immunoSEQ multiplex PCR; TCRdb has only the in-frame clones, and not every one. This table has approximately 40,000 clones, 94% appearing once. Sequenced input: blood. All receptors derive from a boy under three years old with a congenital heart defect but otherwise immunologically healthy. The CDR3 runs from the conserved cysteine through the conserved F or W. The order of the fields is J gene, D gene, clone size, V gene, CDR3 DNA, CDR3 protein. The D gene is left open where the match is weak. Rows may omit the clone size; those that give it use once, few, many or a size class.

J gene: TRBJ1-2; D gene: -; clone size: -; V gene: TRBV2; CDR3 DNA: TGTGCCAGCAGTGACAACTATGGCTACACCTTC; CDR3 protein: CASSDNYGYTF
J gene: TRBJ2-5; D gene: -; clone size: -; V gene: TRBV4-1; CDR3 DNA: TGCGCCAGCAGCCAAGTGGAGCAGCGGGCCCAGTACTTC; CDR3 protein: CASSQVEQRAQYF
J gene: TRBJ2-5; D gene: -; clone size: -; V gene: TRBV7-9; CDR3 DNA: TGTGCCAGCAGCTTAGTCCGTGGAGGGGCCGAGACCCAGTACTTC; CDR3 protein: CASSLVRGGAETQYF
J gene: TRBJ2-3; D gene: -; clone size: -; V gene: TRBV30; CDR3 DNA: TGTGCCTGGAGTGAGGGCGATCGGGGCACAGATACGCAGTATTTT; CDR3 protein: CAWSEGDRGTDTQYF
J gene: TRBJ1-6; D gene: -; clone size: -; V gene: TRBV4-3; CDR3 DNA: TGCGCCAGCAGCCAAGAGTTGCTACTTTCACCCCTCCACTTT; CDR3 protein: CASSQELLLSPLHF
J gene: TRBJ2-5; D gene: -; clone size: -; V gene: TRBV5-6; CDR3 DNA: TGTGCCAGCAGCTGGACACAAGAGACCCAGTACTTC; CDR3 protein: CASSWTQETQYF
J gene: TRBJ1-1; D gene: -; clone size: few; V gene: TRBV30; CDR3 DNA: TGTGCCTGGAGTGATTTCACTGAAGCTTTCTTT; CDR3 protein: CAWSDFTEAFF
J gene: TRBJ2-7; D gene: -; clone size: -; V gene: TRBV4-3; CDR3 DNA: TGCGCCAGCAGCCCGCTTTTGGGCTACGAGCAGTACTTC; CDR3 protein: CASSPLLGYEQYF
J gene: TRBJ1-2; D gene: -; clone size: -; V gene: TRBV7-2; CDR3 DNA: TGTGCCAGCAGTGAACCTTCGTTTCGGAACGTCGACTATGGCTACACCTTC; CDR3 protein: CASSEPSFRNVDYGYTF
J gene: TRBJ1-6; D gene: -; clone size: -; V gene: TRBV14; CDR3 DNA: TGTGCCAGCAGCCCCGCGTTACAATCACCCCTCCACTTT; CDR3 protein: CASSPALQSPLHF
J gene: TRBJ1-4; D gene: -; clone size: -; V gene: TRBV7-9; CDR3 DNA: TGTGCCAGCAGCTTAGCGGCAGGAAATGAAAAACTGTTTTTT; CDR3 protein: CASSLAAGNEKLFF
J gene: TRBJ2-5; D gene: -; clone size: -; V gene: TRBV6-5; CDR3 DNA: TGTGCCAGCGGTCGGCGCACCCTCCAAGAGACCCAGTACTTC; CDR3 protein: CASGRRTLQETQYF
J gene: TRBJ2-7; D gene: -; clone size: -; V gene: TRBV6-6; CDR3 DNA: TGTGCCAGCAGCCCATCCGCACACTACTACGAGCAGTACTTC; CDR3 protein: CASSPSAHYYEQYF
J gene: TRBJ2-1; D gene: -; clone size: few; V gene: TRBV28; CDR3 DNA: TGTGCCAGCAGTCCCTCCGGGGGTTACAATGAGCAGTTCTTC; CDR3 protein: CASSPSGGYNEQFF
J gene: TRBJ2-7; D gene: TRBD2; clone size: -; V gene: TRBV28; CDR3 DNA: TGTGCCAGCAGTCGCCAAGGGGCGGGGGGGTCCTACGAGCAGTACTTC; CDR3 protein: CASSRQGAGGSYEQYF
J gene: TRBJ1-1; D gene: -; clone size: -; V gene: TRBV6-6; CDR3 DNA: TGTGCCAGCAGTTACTGGACGGAGAACACTGAAGCTTTCTTT; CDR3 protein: CASSYWTENTEAFF
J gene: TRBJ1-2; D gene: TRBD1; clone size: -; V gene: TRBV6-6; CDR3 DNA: TGTGCCAGCAGTGGGACAGGAAATCACTATGGCTACACCTTC; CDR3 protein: CASSGTGNHYGYTF
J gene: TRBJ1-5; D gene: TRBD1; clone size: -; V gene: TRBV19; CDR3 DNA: TGTGCCAGTAGTCCTTGGACAGGGGGCCCCAATCAGCCCCAGCATTTT; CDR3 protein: CASSPWTGGPNQPQHF
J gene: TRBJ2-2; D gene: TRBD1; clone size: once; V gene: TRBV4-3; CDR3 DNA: TGCGCCAGCAGCCCCAGACAGGGGCCCACCGGGGAGCTGTTTTTT; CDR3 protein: CASSPRQGPTGELFF
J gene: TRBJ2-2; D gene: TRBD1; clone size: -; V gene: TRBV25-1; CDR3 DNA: TGTGCCAGCAGTTTCGCAGGGGGCACCGGGGAGCTGTTTTTT; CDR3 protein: CASSFAGGTGELFF
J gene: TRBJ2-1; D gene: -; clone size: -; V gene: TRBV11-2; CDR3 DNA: TGTGCCAGCGCGGGGAGCTCCTACAATGAGCAGTTCTTC; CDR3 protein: CASAGSSYNEQFF
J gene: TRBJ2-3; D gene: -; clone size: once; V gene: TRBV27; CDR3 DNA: TGTGCCAGCAGTTTATCGAGCACAGATACGCAGTATTTT; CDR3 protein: CASSLSSTDTQYF
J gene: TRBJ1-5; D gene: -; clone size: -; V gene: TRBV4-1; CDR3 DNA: TGCGCCAGCAGCCAAAGGAGGGATCAGCCCCAGCATTTT; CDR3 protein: CASSQRRDQPQHF
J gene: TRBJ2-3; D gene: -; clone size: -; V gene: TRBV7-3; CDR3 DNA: TGTGCCAGCAGTGCCGGGGATACGCAGTATTTT; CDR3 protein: CASSAGDTQYF
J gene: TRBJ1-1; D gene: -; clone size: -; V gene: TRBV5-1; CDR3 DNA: TGCGCCAGCAGCTGGCGACAGCTGAACACTGAAGCTTTCTTT; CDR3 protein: CASSWRQLNTEAFF
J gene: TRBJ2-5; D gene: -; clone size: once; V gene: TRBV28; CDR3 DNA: TGTGCCAGCAGTTTAGGAAAAAAGACCCAGTACTTC; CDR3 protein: CASSLGKKTQYF
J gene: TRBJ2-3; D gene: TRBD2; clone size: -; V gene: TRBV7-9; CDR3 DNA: TGTGCCAGCAGCTTACCGACTAGCGGGGGAAGCACAGATACGCAGTATTTT; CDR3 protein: CASSLPTSGGSTDTQYF
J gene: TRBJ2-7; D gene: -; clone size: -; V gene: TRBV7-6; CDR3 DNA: TGTGCCAGCAGCTTACTCGGGGTCCGGAGATCCGAGCAGTACTTC; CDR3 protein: CASSLLGVRRSEQYF
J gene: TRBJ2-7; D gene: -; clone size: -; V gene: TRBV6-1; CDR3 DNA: TGTGCCAGCAGTGAAATGGCCAGGAACTACGAGCAGTACTTC; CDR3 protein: CASSEMARNYEQYF
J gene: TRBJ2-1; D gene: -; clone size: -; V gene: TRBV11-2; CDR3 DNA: TGTGCCAGCAGCCCTGTTCACAATGAGCAGTTCTTC; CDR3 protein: CASSPVHNEQFF
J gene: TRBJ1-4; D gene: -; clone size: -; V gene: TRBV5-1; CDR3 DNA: TGCGCCAGCAGCTTGGTAGGCGGATCTAATGAAAAACTGTTTTTT; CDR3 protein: CASSLVGGSNEKLFF
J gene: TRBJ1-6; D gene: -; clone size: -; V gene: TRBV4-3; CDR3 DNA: TGCGCCAGCAGCCAAGATCAGAACAGCCTAAGGTCACCCCTCCACTTT; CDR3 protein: CASSQDQNSLRSPLHF
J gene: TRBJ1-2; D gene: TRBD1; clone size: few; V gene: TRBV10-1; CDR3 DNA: TGCGCCAGCAAGGACAGGGGATATGGCTACACCTTC; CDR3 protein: CASKDRGYGYTF
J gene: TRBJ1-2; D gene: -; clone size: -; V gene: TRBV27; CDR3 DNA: TGTGCCAGCAGTTTAACGACCCTCTACTATGGCTACACCTTC; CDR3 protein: CASSLTTLYYGYTF
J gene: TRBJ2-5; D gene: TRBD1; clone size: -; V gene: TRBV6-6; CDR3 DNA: TGTGCCAGCAGTCTGGACAGGGGTGAAGAGACCCAGTACTTC; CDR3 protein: CASSLDRGEETQYF
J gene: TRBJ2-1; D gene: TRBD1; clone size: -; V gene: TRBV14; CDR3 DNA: TGTGCCAGCACTCCAAGCGGGACAGGGTTCCACAATGAGCAGTTCTTC; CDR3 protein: CASTPSGTGFHNEQFF
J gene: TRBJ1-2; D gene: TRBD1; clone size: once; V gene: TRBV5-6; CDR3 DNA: TGTGCCAGCAGCCCGACAGGGGAAGGCTACACCTTC; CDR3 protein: CASSPTGEGYTF
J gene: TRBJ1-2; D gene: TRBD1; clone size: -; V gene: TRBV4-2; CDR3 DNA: TGTGCCAGCAGCCAAGCCGGACAGGGTAAGGGCTATGGCTACACCTTC; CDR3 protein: CASSQAGQGKGYGYTF
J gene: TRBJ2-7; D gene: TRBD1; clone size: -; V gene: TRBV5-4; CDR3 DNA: TGTGCCAGCAGCTTGGACAGGGGGCGCGAGCAGTACTTC; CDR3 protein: CASSLDRGREQYF
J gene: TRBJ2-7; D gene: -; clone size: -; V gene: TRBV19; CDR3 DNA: TGTGCCAGTAGTATCGGGATAGCGAGCGAGCAGTACTTC; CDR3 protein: CASSIGIASEQYF
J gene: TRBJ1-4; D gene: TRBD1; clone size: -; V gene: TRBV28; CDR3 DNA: TGTGCCAGCAGTTTATTAGACAGGGCGGGCGAAAAACTGTTTTTT; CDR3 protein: CASSLLDRAGEKLFF
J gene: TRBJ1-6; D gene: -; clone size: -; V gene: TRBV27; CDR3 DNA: TGTGCCAGCAGTCCGACGCGGGGCGCGTATAATTCACCCCTCCACTTT; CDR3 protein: CASSPTRGAYNSPLHF
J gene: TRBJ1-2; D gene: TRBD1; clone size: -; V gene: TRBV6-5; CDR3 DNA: TGTGCCAGCAGTTCTCGAGCCCCTGACAGGGGCCATGGCTACACCTTC; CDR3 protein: CASSSRAPDRGHGYTF